These 17 T cell receptor beta chains were all obtained from the same sample, sequenced in a study of cytomegalovirus exposure and HLA in healthy donors. PCR employed 60 Vbeta and 13 Jbeta primers. Sequenced by immunoSEQ multiplex PCR; TCRdb stores in-frame clones only, minus some. Of 150,000 to 200,000 clones listed, roughly 80% are singletons. The sequenced material came from PBMCs. Source of these receptors: a male donor in good health and CMV-seropositive.

The V call is TRBV21-1, the J call TRBJ2-7; TRBD2, as called in the table, went unchecked against the DNA. TRBV21-1 is tagged as a pseudogene. The length of the CDR3 is 15 residues. CDR3 coding DNA: TGTGCCAGCAGCTTGCCCCTTAGCGGGAACTACGAGCAGTACTTC. This codes for CASSLPLSGNYEQYF.

This clone was seen only once. This chain connects TRBV15 to TRBJ1-5, with D uncertain. Germline loops: CDR1 LNHNV, CDR2 YYDKDF (reference sequence). The CDR3 contains 16 residues. V dropped 1 base and J dropped 5 bases, with 15 bases sitting between them. The CDR3 coding sequence is TGTGCCACCAGCAGAGGACCTCCTGACTTATATCAGCCCCAGCATTTT. Encoded protein: CATSRGPPDLYQPQHF.

V usage is TRBV5-6 and J usage is TRBJ1-2; possibly TRBD1 for D (5 bases). This CDR3 comprises 15 residues. V lost 1 base to trimming and J lost 2 bases, with 12 bases between them. Per the germline V gene, CDR1 is SGHDT and CDR2 is YYEEEE. The DNA for the CDR3 is TGTGCCAGCAGCTTGAGTCAGGGTATCAACTATGGCTACACCTTC. This translates into CASSLSQGINYGYTF.

The sample holds one count of this clone. The chain has TRBV5-1 and TRBJ2-6; D gene uncertain. CDR3 length: 16 amino acids. Trimming removed 4 bases from V and 0 bases from J, with 11 bases in between. Germline V CDR1 and CDR2: SGHRS, YFSETQ. The CDR3 DNA follows: TGCGCCAGCAGCCGTAATCCGAGCTCTGGGGCCAACGTCCTGACTTTC. It encodes CASSRNPSSGANVLTF.

This clone was detected only once. The J gene is TRBJ2-7, the V gene TRBV7-9; D call uncertain. Germline V lookup: CDR1 SEHNR, CDR2 FQNEAQ (reference sequence). The CDR3 runs 13 residues. The V end lost 3 bases, the J end lost 2 bases, and 8 bases lay between the germline ends. CDR3 DNA: TGTGCCAGCAGCTTGAACAGTCCCTACGAGCAGTACTTC. It translates to CASSLNSPYEQYF.

This chain connects TRBV2 to TRBJ1-5, with D possibly TRBD1 on 6 matching bases. Germline values: CDR1 SNHLY, CDR2 FYNNEI. Trimming stripped 8 bases from V and 9 bases from J, with 26 bases between. The CDR3 loop spans 16 amino acids. DNA of the CDR3: TGTGCCAGCGGTAGTACTCTTGGGACAAGGAGGAGGCCCCAGCATTTT. It yields the protein CASGSTLGTRRRPQHF.

J is TRBJ1-2 and V is TRBV30; TRBD1 aligns across 9 bases. The CDR3 extends over 13 amino acids. The germline V gene encodes CDR1 GTSNPN and CDR2 SVGIG (reference sequence). The ends lost 5 bases at V and 6 bases at J; junction bases unmatched: 7. The CDR3 bases are TGTGCCTGGCTGAAACAGGGGGCAGATGGCTACACCTTC. Translation gives CAWLKQGADGYTF.

The rearrangement links TRBV11-2 to TRBJ2-5; possibly TRBD1 for D (5 bases). Germline lookup yields CDR1 SGHAT and CDR2 FQNNGV. CDR3 size: 15 residues. Trimming removed 5 bases at V and 5 bases at J, with 18 bases between. For the CDR3, the DNA is TGTGCCAGCAGCCTAAAGACAGCCATCCGGGAGACCCAGTACTTC. Translated, it gives CASSLKTAIRETQYF.

The chain recombines TRBV27 with TRBJ1-1; 9 bases are shared with TRBD1. CDR3 length: 15 amino acids. CDR1 and CDR2 from the germline V gene are MNHEY and SMNVEV (reference sequence). The V gene end was trimmed by 5 bases and the J gene end by 6 bases; junction bases not matched to a gene: 10. The CDR3 is CASSHRQGGKAEAFF. The CDR3 nucleotides are TGTGCCAGCAGTCATAGACAGGGGGGAAAGGCTGAAGCTTTCTTT.

This clone has a handful of counts. The gene calls are TRBV7-2 and TRBJ2-5, with 12 bases aligning to TRBD2. Germline lookup yields CDR1 SGHTA and CDR2 FQGNSA. The CDR3 contains 16 residues. Trimming cost V 5 bases and J 5 bases; bases outside gene matches: 9. The CDR3 DNA sequence: TGTGCCAGCAGCCAGACTAGCGGGAGAAATCGTGAGACCCAGTACTTC. Translating gives CASSQTSGRNRETQYF.

V gene TRBV30 combines with J gene TRBJ2-1; TRBD1 matches 9 bases. CDR1 GTSNPN and CDR2 SVGIG come from the germline V gene (reference sequence). The trim removed 3 bases at V and 4 bases at J, leaving 4 bases unmatched. The CDR3 is made up of 14 amino acids. CDR3 nucleotide sequence: TGTGCCTGGAGCCCGGGACAGGGTTACAATGAGCAGTTCTTC. Residues: CAWSPGQGYNEQFF.

The V call is TRBV9, the J call TRBJ2-1, with 12 bases that match TRBD2. Germline assignment: CDR1 SGDLS and CDR2 YYNGEE. The CDR3 has 16 amino acids. Losses at the gene ends were 4 bases for V and 2 bases for J; bases not matched to a gene: 4. The CDR3 region is CASSPRTSGAYNEQFF. In DNA, the CDR3 is TGTGCCAGCAGCCCCCGGACTAGCGGGGCCTACAATGAGCAGTTCTTC.

This clone appeared once. The chain recombines TRBV5-1 with TRBJ2-3; 10 bases map to TRBD2. This CDR3 has 15 residues. J gave up 2 bases and V 3 bases, and 3 bases lay outside the gene matches. Germline V gives CDR1 SGHRS, CDR2 YFSETQ. CDR3: CASSSSGGPTDTQYF. The CDR3, as DNA: TGCGCCAGCAGCTCTAGCGGGGGCCCCACAGATACGCAGTATTTT.

This chain uses TRBV10-3 with TRBJ1-2; no clear D. The CDR3 has 14 amino acids. V was cut by 0 bases and J by 6 bases, with 11 bases left in between. Germline lookup yields CDR1 ENHRY and CDR2 SYGVKD. In DNA, the CDR3 is TGTGCCATCAGTGAGTCCCGTAACTTGGATGGCTACACCTTC. This encodes CAISESRNLDGYTF.

The genes are TRBV7-8 and TRBJ2-1; D gene uncertain. This CDR3 contains 11 residues. With 5 bases removed from V and 9 bases from J, the gap between germline ends came to 8 bases. Looked up from germline, CDR1 is SGHVS and CDR2 is FQNEAQ. The CDR3 DNA follows: TGTGCCAGCAGCATCCTAGTTGAGCAGTTCTTC. Translated: CASSILVEQFF.

In this sample, this clone turned up a few times. The CDR3 spells CASRVQGGNTEAFF. The CDR3 region has the DNA TGTGCCAGCAGAGTACAGGGCGGGAACACTGAAGCTTTCTTT. The chain couples TRBV6-1 to TRBJ1-1; possibly TRBD1 for D (6 bases). Trimming took off 6 bases at V and 1 base at J, with 12 bases between the two ends. This CDR3 is built from 14 residues. The germline V gene has CDR1 MNHNS and CDR2 SASEGT.

The chain combines TRBV18 with TRBJ1-3; D is unclear. Looked up from germline, CDR1 is KGHSH and CDR2 is LQKENI. Trimming took 1 base from V and 0 from J, leaving 4 bases between them. The CDR3 has 14 amino acids. CDR3 sequence (DNA): TGTGCCAGCTCACCACAGAGCTCTGGAAACACCATATATTTT. Its translation: CASSPQSSGNTIYF.